These 22 T cell receptor beta chains share one sample of origin, sequenced in a study of T-cell memory formation after mild COVID-19. MiXCR was run by TCRdb on the 5' RACE reads, yielding one entry per CDR3 protein. Among 400,000 or so distinct CDR3 sequences listed, about 19% were seen once. Sequences were obtained from PBMCs or a T cell subset sorted from them (not recorded which). These receptors all come from an adult woman who had mild COVID-19 (a few samples of this study predate the infection). Cell type and time point are not known.

This clonotype has a count of ten or more. The chain recombines TRBV18 with TRBJ1-1; unclear D gene. The length of the CDR3 is 14 residues. Germline V lookup: CDR1 KGHSH, CDR2 LQKENI. V was clipped by 3 bases and J by 1 base, with 9 bases between them. CDR3 DNA sequence: TGTGCCAGCTCACCCTCCCAGGCGAACACTGAAGCTTTCTTT. It codes for CASSPSQANTEAFF.

The chain has TRBV4-2 and TRBJ2-5; D not certain. Germline V gene data show CDR1 as LGHNA and CDR2 as YNFKEQ. Trimming took 0 bases from V and 1 from J, leaving 6 bases between them. The CDR3 consists of 14 residues. In DNA form, the CDR3 reads TGTGCCAGCAGCCAAGATATCACCCAAGAGACCCAGTACTTC. Translated: CASSQDITQETQYF.

This clonotype was counted between two and nine times. The gene calls are TRBV12-3 or TRBV12-4 and TRBJ1-1; 10 nucleotides align to TRBD1. The V gene end was trimmed by 4 bases and the J gene end by 5 bases; junction bases not matched to a gene: 4. The CDR3 contains 14 residues. The CDR3 loop is CASSWGTGETEAFF. The DNA for the CDR3 is TGTGCCAGCAGTTGGGGGACAGGGGAGACTGAAGCTTTCTTT.

This clonotype has more than one count but fewer than ten. The J gene is TRBJ1-1, the V gene TRBV9; D is possibly TRBD1 (5 bases). Germline CDR1 SGDLS, CDR2 YYNGEE. V lost 3 bases and J lost 4, with 22 bases in between. This CDR3 contains 17 residues. CDR3 DNA sequence: TGTGCCAGCAGCGCCGAGTTCCGAGCGGGGGGAGGCACTGAAGCTTTCTTT. As protein: CASSAEFRAGGGTEAFF.

The chain combines TRBV12-3 or TRBV12-4 with TRBJ1-2; D gene ambiguous. The CDR3 covers 13 residues. The ends were cut back, 8 bases at V and 6 bases at J, with 16 bases in the middle. CDR3 protein: CASVLWASDGYTF. The CDR3 DNA sequence: TGTGCCAGCGTTCTCTGGGCGTCGGATGGCTACACCTTC.

CDR3 sequence reads: CASSFQGEAFF. The CDR3 DNA reads as TGTGCCAGCAGCTTTCAGGGTGAAGCTTTCTTT. The gene calls are TRBV5-5 and TRBJ1-1, with D possibly matching TRBD1 (5 bases). The germline V gene encodes CDR1 SGHKS and CDR2 YYEKEE (reference sequence). This CDR3 has 11 residues. V lost 2 bases, J lost 7 bases, and 6 bases lay in between.

This clonotype has at least ten counts. The chain recombines TRBV5-1 with TRBJ2-7; TRBD2 matches at 8 bases. Per germline, CDR1 SGHRS and CDR2 YFSETQ. V gave up 4 bases and J gave up 0 bases; unmatched junction bases: 6. The CDR3 runs to 15 residues. CDR3 nucleotide sequence: TGCGCCAGCAGCGAAGCCGGGACTAGCTCCTACGAGCAGTACTTC. It translates to CASSEAGTSSYEQYF.

The V call is TRBV7-9, the J call TRBJ1-1; the match to TRBD1 covers 7 bases. V lost 5 bases, J lost 4 bases, and 16 bases stayed unmatched. Germline-derived CDR1 and CDR2 are SEHNR and FQNEAQ (reference sequence). The CDR3 is made up of 17 amino acids. The CDR3 is CASSGPGDRVRGTEAFF. The CDR3 bases are TGTGCCAGCAGCGGACCAGGAGACAGGGTTCGGGGCACTGAAGCTTTCTTT.

This clonotype has more than one count but fewer than ten. CDR3: CAISEGAGYEQYF. The CDR3 DNA reads TGTGCCATCAGTGAGGGAGCCGGCTACGAGCAGTACTTC. The chain couples TRBV10-3 to TRBJ2-7; D unresolved. The CDR3 loop spans 13 amino acids. Germline loops: CDR1 ENHRY, CDR2 SYGVKD. The ends were cut back, 2 bases at V and 3 bases at J, with 8 bases in the middle.

This clonotype was observed a handful of times. The chain links TRBV5-1 to TRBJ2-7; D is perhaps TRBD1 or TRBD2 (5 bases each). Germline V gene lookup returns CDR1 SGHRS and CDR2 YFSETQ. The CDR3 totals 12 residues. Trimming stripped 2 bases from V and 5 bases from J, with 8 bases between. The CDR3 DNA sequence: TGCGCCAGCAGCTTTGGGGACCACGAGCAGTACTTC. Translation: CASSFGDHEQYF.

This clonotype was seen a few times. V gene TRBV3-1 combines with J gene TRBJ1-1, with TRBD1 matching over 9 bases. J was trimmed by 0 bases and V by 2 bases; bases with no gene match: 4. The CDR3 length is 16 residues. The germline CDR1 and CDR2 sequences are LGHDT and YNNKEL (reference sequence). CDR3 nucleotide sequence: TGTGCCAGCAGCCAACCGACAGGGGGTTTGAACACTGAAGCTTTCTTT. This sequence encodes CASSQPTGGLNTEAFF.

The CDR3 DNA reads as TGTGCCACGCGTTACTGGTCAGATACGCAGTATTTT. Protein sequence: CATRYWSDTQYF. The chain is built from TRBV12-3 or TRBV12-4 and TRBJ2-3; D is uncertain. This CDR3 contains 12 residues. V dropped 10 bases and J dropped 4 bases, with 12 bases sitting between them.

This clonotype has only a few counts. The chain is built from TRBV12-3 or TRBV12-4 and TRBJ1-2, with D tentatively TRBD1 (6 bases). The CDR3 length is 14 residues. V was pared by 5 bases and J by 4 bases, with 14 bases between. The CDR3 region is CASSPGANLYGYTF. The CDR3 nucleotides are TGTGCCAGCAGTCCAGGGGCCAACCTCTATGGCTACACCTTC.

This clonotype was detected only a few times. The gene calls are TRBV20-1 and TRBJ1-5, with D perhaps TRBD1 (5 bases). CDR1 and CDR2 (germline): DFQATT, SNEGSKA (reference sequence). The CDR3 covers 14 residues. Trimming removed 0 bases at V and 9 bases at J, with 15 bases between. CDR3 coding DNA: TGCAGTGCTAGAGAGGGGTGGGACCGGGGGCCCCAGCATTTT. This gives the protein CSAREGWDRGPQHF.

The genes are TRBV12-3 or TRBV12-4 and TRBJ2-3; maybe TRBD2 (6 bases). This CDR3 is 15 amino acids long. V was trimmed by 3 bases and J by 5 bases, leaving 15 bases between them. The CDR3 sequence: CASSLEGGGEDTQYF. CDR3 bases: TGTGCCAGCAGTTTGGAGGGAGGAGGGGAAGATACGCAGTATTTT.

In its sample, this clonotype was seen a few times. The chain joins TRBV7-6 to TRBJ2-1; D may match TRBD1 or TRBD2 (6 bases each). Trimming took 5 bases from V and 10 from J, leaving 21 bases between them. The CDR3 loop spans 15 amino acids. Germline V gives CDR1 SGHVS, CDR2 FNYEAQ. The CDR3 protein is CASSPTLGAAGEQFF. The CDR3 coding sequence is TGTGCCAGCAGCCCAACCTTGGGGGCGGCGGGGGAGCAGTTCTTC. The full variable domain, its missing parts supplied by reference TRBV7-6 and TRBJ2-1, is GAGVSQSPRYKVTKRGQDVALRCDPISGHVSLYWYRQALGQGPEFLTYFNYEAQQDKSGLPNDRFSAERPEGSISTLTIQRTEQRDSAMYRCASSPTLGAAGEQFFGPGTRLTVL.

V gene TRBV6-1 combines with J gene TRBJ2-1; D is unclear. This CDR3 region has 12 residues. Trimming removed 5 bases from V and 2 bases from J, with 4 bases in between. The V gene's germline CDR1 is MNHNS and CDR2 SASEGT. The CDR3 DNA follows: TGTGCCAGCAGTTCCCCCTACAATGAGCAGTTCTTC. It specifies CASSSPYNEQFF.

The rearrangement links TRBV20-1 to TRBJ2-2; no firm D call. CDR3 size: 14 residues. V lost 1 base and J 6 bases, leaving 12 bases between the germline ends. Germline-derived CDR1 and CDR2 are DFQATT and SNEGSKA (reference sequence). CDR3 bases: TGCAGTGCTAGAGTAGGGCCGAAGGCCGGGGAGCTGTTTTTT. Amino acid sequence: CSARVGPKAGELFF.

The V call is TRBV7-3, the J call TRBJ2-1; 9 nucleotides match TRBD1. Germline lookup yields CDR1 SGHTA and CDR2 FQGTGA. V trimming: 7 bases; J trimming: 6 bases; junction bases outside the gene matches: 7. This CDR3 contains 14 residues. CDR3: CASNLDRGANEQFF. The CDR3 coding sequence is TGTGCCAGCAACCTCGACAGGGGGGCCAATGAGCAGTTCTTC.

J is TRBJ2-1 and V is TRBV11-2; a weak D match, TRBD2 (5 bases). Germline CDR1 is SGHAT and CDR2 is FQNNGV. The CDR3 runs to 14 residues. V was clipped by 5 bases and J by 3 bases, with 11 bases between them. The CDR3 reads CASSGRGVYNEQFF. CDR3 nucleotide sequence: TGTGCCAGCAGCGGCCGGGGAGTCTACAATGAGCAGTTCTTC.

This sequence joins TRBV20-1 and TRBJ2-3; D perhaps matches TRBD1 (6 bases). CDR3 length: 15 residues. V lost 6 bases and J lost 2, with 18 bases in between. CDR1 is DFQATT, CDR2 SNEGSKA, per germline (reference sequence). The CDR3 DNA sequence: TGCAGTGCCTCGGCGTCAGGGGTGGACACAGATACGCAGTATTTT. Its protein is CSASASGVDTDTQYF.

The chain combines TRBV4-3 with TRBJ2-7, with 9 bases identical to TRBD1. Germline V gene sequence: CDR1 LGHNA, CDR2 YSLEER. CDR3 length equals 16 residues. J gave up 5 bases and V 0 bases, and 8 bases lay outside the gene matches. The CDR3 nucleotides are TGCGCCAGCAGCCAAGATTGGGGGACAGGGTCCAACGAGCAGTACTTC. This gives the protein CASSQDWGTGSNEQYF.